The clone carrying this T cell receptor (beta chain) occurred many times. Its antigen is unknown. V trimming: 4 bases; J trimming: 13 bases; junction bases outside the gene matches: 11. Germline V gene data show CDR1 as SNHLY and CDR2 as FYNNEI. The CDR3 spans 15 residues. Time point given: persistent/refractory GD, antithyroid drugs over 5 years with positive TRAb. Preparation of the TCR library used RNA extracted from PBMCs. The record originates from a study of regulatory T cells in long-lasting Graves disease. Findings of the study overall: Persistent Graves' patients showed reduced TCR diversity versus newly diagnosed patients. Newly diagnosed patients shared about 950 public clonotypes; persistent patients shared around 2,500.

Assembly of TCR beta libraries relied on iRepertoire HTBI primers together with Arm-PCR of CDR3 regions. TCRdb reanalysed the multiplex PCR reads using MiXCR and keeps one entry per CDR3 protein. The repertoire holds 300,000 to 350,000 distinct CDR3 sequences, around 20% seen once, with 29% in the top ten. The sample consisted of peripheral blood mononuclear cells (PBMCs), taken when the disease was refractory, from a patient treated with antithyroid drugs. V is TRBV2 and J is TRBJ1-6, with 9 bases lining up with TRBD1. This clonotype originated in a female donor with Graves disease. CDR3 DNA sequence: TGTGCCAGCAGTGCAGATCATGGGGACAGGGACCCCCTCCACTTT. As protein: CASSADHGDRDPLHF. The entire variable domain, with the rest obtained from reference TRBV2 and TRBJ1-6, is as follows: EPEVTQTPSHQVTQMGQEVILRCVPISNHLYFYWYRQILGQKVEFLVSFYNNEISEKSEIFDDQFSVERPDGSNFTLKIRSTKLEDSAMYFCASSADHGDRDPLHFGNGTRLTVT.